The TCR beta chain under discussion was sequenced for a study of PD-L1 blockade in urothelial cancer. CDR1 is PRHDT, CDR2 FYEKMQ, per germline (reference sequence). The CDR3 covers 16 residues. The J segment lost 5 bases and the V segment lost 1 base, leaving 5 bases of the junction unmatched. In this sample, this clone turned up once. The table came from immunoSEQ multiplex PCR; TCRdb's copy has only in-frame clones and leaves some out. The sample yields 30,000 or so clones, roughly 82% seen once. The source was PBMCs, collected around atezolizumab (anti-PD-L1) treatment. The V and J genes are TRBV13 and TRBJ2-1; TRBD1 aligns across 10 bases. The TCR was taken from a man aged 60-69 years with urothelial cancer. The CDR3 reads CASSLVGTGANNEQFF. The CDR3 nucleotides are TGTGCCAGCAGCTTAGTGGGGACAGGGGCGAACAATGAGCAGTTCTTC.